The next 14 T cell receptor beta chains were all read from a single sample in a study of PD-1 blockade in classical Hodgkin lymphoma. All the patients suffered relapse after autologous stem cell transplantation, and brentuximab vedotin exposure differed. Generated by immunoSEQ multiplex PCR, the TCRdb table keeps only in-frame clones and is missing some. In the table there are about 24,000 clones, around 86% of which are singletons. Material: peripheral blood mononuclear cells (PBMCs), obtained before the second cycle of nivolumab. The receptors were sampled from a human donor with classical Hodgkin lymphoma.

This clone has only a few counts. The CDR3 DNA reads as TGCAGCGTTGAAGATGACGCCCACGAGCAGTACTTC. Protein: CSVEDDAHEQYF. The chain is built from TRBV29-1 and TRBJ2-7; D gene ambiguous. The germline gives CDR1 SQVTM, CDR2 ANQGSEA. Deletions cut 0 bases from V and 5 bases from J, with 8 bases between. The CDR3 has 12 residues.

This chain links TRBV11-2 with TRBJ2-7, with TRBD1 matching over 10 bases. V trimming: 0 bases; J trimming: 3 bases; junction bases outside the gene matches: 8. CDR3 length equals 17 residues. Germline-derived CDR1 and CDR2 are SGHAT and FQNNGV. CDR3 coding DNA: TGTGCCAGCAGCTTAGATATGGGACAGGGGTCCCACTACGAGCAGTACTTC. Translated, it gives CASSLDMGQGSHYEQYF.

The V call is TRBV2, the J call TRBJ2-1, with 7 bases matching TRBD2. With V trimmed by 7 bases and J by 10 bases, 10 bases remained unmatched. The CDR3 length is 13 residues. Germline V gene sequence: CDR1 SNHLY, CDR2 FYNNEI. CDR3 in DNA: TGTGCCAGCAACCCGGGGGGTGTAGGGGAGCAGTTCTTC. Encoded protein: CASNPGGVGEQFF.

The chain has TRBV5-1 and TRBJ2-5; TRBD1 is a possible D gene (6 bases). CDR3 length equals 14 residues. CDR1 is SGHRS and CDR2 is YFSETQ in the germline V gene. Between the trimmed V and J ends, which lost 4 bases and 3 bases, there was a span of 13 bases. The CDR3 DNA sequence: TGCGCCAGCAGCCTGCTGGGACACAAAGAGACCCAGTACTTC. It yields the protein CASSLLGHKETQYF.

The V gene is TRBV6-6, the J gene TRBJ1-2, with D possibly being TRBD1 (5 bases). Germline lookup yields CDR1 MNHNY and CDR2 SVGAGI (reference sequence). V was shortened by 8 bases and J by 8 bases, with 15 bases between the two germline ends. CDR3 length equals 12 residues. The CDR3 protein is CASRGAVGGYTF. In DNA, the CDR3 is TGTGCCAGCCGCGGGGCGGTTGGCGGCTACACCTTC.

CDR3 region: CASSFRLAGAYEQYF. In DNA form, the CDR3 reads TGTGCCAGCAGCTTCAGACTAGCGGGAGCCTACGAGCAGTACTTC. This chain joins TRBV7-2 and TRBJ2-7; 12 nucleotides agree with TRBD2. Germline V gene sequence: CDR1 SGHTA, CDR2 FQGNSA. The J segment lost 2 bases and the V segment lost 3 bases, leaving 2 bases of the junction unmatched. CDR3 length equals 15 residues.

This clone was detected once. The chain joins TRBV5-1 to TRBJ2-1, with 8 bases aligning to TRBD2. V shed 4 bases and J 0 bases; nucleotides not matched to a gene: 6. Looked up from germline, CDR1 is SGHRS and CDR2 is YFSETQ. The CDR3 extends over 16 amino acids. CDR3 protein: CASSEGAGVSYNEQFF. The CDR3 region has the DNA TGCGCCAGCAGCGAAGGAGCGGGAGTCTCCTACAATGAGCAGTTCTTC.

This CDR3 reads CAISESTGDGEQYF. The CDR3 DNA follows: TGTGCCATCAGTGAGTCGACAGGGGACGGCGAGCAGTACTTC. This chain joins TRBV10-3 and TRBJ2-7; 8 bases fit TRBD1. The J segment lost 6 bases and the V segment lost 0 bases, leaving 4 bases of the junction unmatched. Per the germline V gene, CDR1 is ENHRY and CDR2 is SYGVKD. The CDR3 contains 14 residues.

The chain couples TRBV23-1 to TRBJ1-2, with a possible D match to TRBD1 (6 bases). TRBV23-1 is given ORF status, its function remaining uncertain. Trimming shortened V by 2 bases and J by 3 bases, and 13 bases separated the two germline ends. The CDR3 has 15 residues. CDR3 amino acids: CASSQHRAPYYGYTF. The CDR3 DNA reads as TGCGCCAGCAGTCAACACAGGGCCCCATACTATGGCTACACCTTC.

The V gene is TRBV15, the J gene TRBJ2-7; 8 positions agree with TRBD1. The CDR3 spans 16 residues. The germline V gene has CDR1 LNHNV and CDR2 YYDKDF (reference sequence). J gave up 0 bases and V 1 base, and 5 bases lay outside the gene matches. The chain's CDR3 is CATSRGTGPSSYEQYF. Here the CDR3 DNA reads TGTGCCACCAGCAGAGGGACAGGGCCCAGCTCCTACGAGCAGTACTTC.

This rearrangement joins TRBV18 to TRBJ1-1; D possibly corresponds to TRBD1 (6 bases). The CDR3 spans 13 residues. CDR1 and CDR2 (germline): KGHSH, LQKENI. V lost 4 bases to trimming and J lost 3 bases, with 9 bases between them. The CDR3 reads CASSQTGYTEAFF. Here the CDR3 DNA reads TGTGCCAGCTCACAAACAGGGTACACTGAAGCTTTCTTT.

The CDR3 is CASREGEFDEQFF. CDR3 DNA: TGTGCCAGTAGGGAGGGGGAGTTCGATGAGCAGTTCTTC. V is TRBV19 and J is TRBJ2-1, with D perhaps being TRBD1 or TRBD2 (6 bases each). This CDR3 has 13 residues. Looked up from germline, CDR1 is LNHDA and CDR2 is SQIVND (reference sequence). V lost 6 bases and J lost 8, with 14 bases in between. The whole variable domain, remainder taken from reference TRBV19 and TRBJ2-1, is DGGITQSPKYLFRKEGQNVTLSCEQNLNHDAMYWYRQDPGQGLRLIYYSQIVNDFQKGDIAEGYSVSREKKESFPLTVTSAQKNPTAFYLCASREGEFDEQFFGPGTRLTVL.

The J gene is TRBJ1-5, the V gene TRBV5-1; 7 bases align to TRBD1. The junction had 6 bases not matched to a gene; V was cut back by 4 bases and J by 5 bases. The CDR3 length is 14 residues. CDR1 and CDR2 from the germline V gene are SGHRS and YFSETQ. DNA for the CDR3: TGCGCCAGCAGCCCCAGGGGGGGTCATCAGCCCCAGCATTTT. Encoded protein: CASSPRGGHQPQHF. Full variable domain (outside the CDR3, taken from reference TRBV5-1 and TRBJ1-5): KAGVTQTPRYLIKTRGQQVTLSCSPISGHRSVSWYQQTPGQGLQFLFEYFSETQRNKGNFPGRFSGRQFSNSRSEMNVSTLELGDSALYLCASSPRGGHQPQHFGDGTRLSIL.

The chain recombines TRBV15 with TRBJ2-7; the D gene is possibly TRBD2 (6 bases). This CDR3 is 15 amino acids long. The germline V gene encodes CDR1 LNHNV and CDR2 YYDKDF (reference sequence). Trimming removed 3 bases at V and 6 bases at J, with 18 bases between. The CDR3 DNA reads TGTGCCACCAGCAGGGCCAGGGTGGGGGGTTCCGAGCAGTACTTC. It is translated as CATSRARVGGSEQYF.